This T cell receptor (beta chain) is from a study of vaccination effects on CD4 cells after COVID-19 (dated by TCRdb to about 2022). Notes on the research overall: Each participant received two doses of an mRNA SARS-CoV-2 vaccine, either BNT162b2 or mRNA-1273. The study compared SARS-CoV-2 spike-specific CD4+ TCR repertoires before and after mRNA vaccination in COVID-19 convalescent patients and infection-naive vaccine recipients. The Oncomine TCR Beta short-read assay on an Illumina iSeq 100 was used to sequence cultures from other donors in the study. The full study included some eleven COVID-19 convalescent patients and several SARS-CoV-2-naive healthy vaccine recipients.

Reading the germline V gene gives CDR1 MGHRA and CDR2 YSYEKL. Relative to germline, V is 4 bases shorter and J is 4 bases shorter, with 13 bases between their ends. From cysteine to phenylalanine, the CDR3 is 14 amino acids long. Here the CDR3 DNA is all that survives: 42 bases in frame from base 1. A remark on this clone: What antigen it recognizes has not been identified. No base quality values were provided; no much bigger clone lies one nucleotide off.

Library method: the immunoSEQ multiplex PCR assay. TCR beta CDR3 sequencing was performed on DNA from the cultured, isolated CD4+ T cells. As for how the authors treated the data: Non-productive TCR sequences were removed and reads were trimmed to the CDR3 region, keeping CDR3s of at least 7 amino acids. The MANAFEST web app was used to identify antigen-specific clonotypes by comparing expansion in peptide wells with expansion in reference cultures. For clones to be considered positive, expansion at FDR<0.05 versus reference and all other wells, an odds ratio above 5, and a frequency above 0.1% in two replicate wells were required. Cross-reactive clonotypes were defined as significantly expanded in SARS-CoV-2 spike wells and in at least one common cold coronavirus spike condition. CDR3 similarity was assessed by Levenshtein distance with the stringdist R package, and unrooted trees were built with ape in R 3.6.1. TCRdb carries this immuneACCESS record with in-frame sequences only. Its versions omit some clonotypes, under half of them owing to an unresolved V gene in the studies checked, with the rest unexplained. The V and J calls and clone size were taken over from that table, and D and trimming were inferred from the DNA. The sample profile shows roughly 24,000 clones; 73% of them were found once. Clones ranked in the top ten supply 5% of the sample.

On the study overall, not on this receptor specifically: Clones induced by infection and clones induced by vaccination both contracted markedly at late timepoints after vaccination, which fits with T cell responses waning over time. In healthy vaccine recipients, vaccine-induced clones were almost all SARS-CoV-2 mono-reactive, with only 1 of 255 cross-reactive with common cold coronaviruses. Only a small number of convalescent patients were included, and no early post-infection timepoints were available, which limited the study.

To identify antigen-specific CD4+ T cell clonotypes by their expansion, the ViraFEST assay first stimulated PBMC with viral peptide pools and then applied TCR sequencing. After 10 days of culture, CD4+ T cells were isolated with the EasySep CD4+ T cell isolation kit. None of the healthy vaccine recipients had a prior SARS-CoV-2 infection, which was confirmed by nucleocapsid antibody tests that came back negative both before and after vaccination. Two million PBMC per well were cultured in IMDM with around 5.3% human AB serum, about 9.4 IU/ml IL-2 and gentamicin, plus 10 ug/ml peptides. On days 3 and 7, half of the culture medium was replaced with fresh IL-2-containing medium. Unless noted otherwise, every peptide stimulation condition was cultured in triplicate wells. PBMC were separated from whole blood using Ficoll-Paque Plus gradient centrifugation and were then either cryopreserved at -140C or used fresh. Overlapping peptide pools spanned the spike proteins of SARS-CoV-2 and the common cold coronaviruses HCoV-NL63, HCoV-OC43 and HCoV-229E. Genomic DNA was extracted from cultured CD4+ T cells with the QIAamp micro DNA kit.

This chain joins TRBV4-1 to TRBJ1-2, with TRBD1 perhaps the D gene, on 5 matching bases. The source was CD4+ T cells from PBMCs cultured with SARS-CoV-2 spike peptides, collected before COVID-19 vaccination. This specimen's cell subset or site label, per the study, means: SARS-CoV-2 spike overlapping peptide pool stimulation. The source of this sequence is a human donor who received a COVID-19 vaccine. This receptor carries the CDR3 CASSRGQLVYGYTF. The DNA reads as follows: TGCGCCAGCAGCCGCGGACAATTAGTCTATGGCTACACCTTC.